What follows describes a single T cell receptor (beta chain). No cognate antigen has been identified for it. No base-level quality is on record; no much larger clone is a single base apart. This entry comes from a study of blood T cell repertoires in COVID-19 (dated by TCRdb to the early 2020s). With regard to the full study: The collaborator samples originated in the United States, Italy and Spain and spanned the acute and convalescent phases of COVID-19. The material from the prospective study consisted of cDNA or gDNA derived from T cells, B-cell-depleted T cells, or PBMCs. The dataset comprised deeply sampled blood TCRbeta repertoires from subjects exposed to, actively infected with, or recovered from COVID-19. The repertoires were made available in a free public database intended to serve as a resource for research on the immune response to SARS-CoV-2. Samples came from the ongoing ImmuneRACE study (first 160 participants) plus 1,254 subjects from 6 global collaborators. A de-identified subject ID, COVID-19 status, age in years and sex were almost always included in the sample metadata. HLA class I and class II types, where available, came from metadata supplied by the sample provider rather than from assay-based typing.

Collaborating institutions collected whole blood in K2EDTA tubes following their own protocols. For TCRbeta analysis, collaborators shipped samples in one of three forms: frozen whole blood, isolated PBMCs, or DNA extracted from either of those sample types. Points the paper makes about the study in general: The amount of clinical and demographic metadata varied by source and participant and was provided uncurated.

TCRbeta CDR3 regions were amplified from genomic DNA using the immunoSEQ Assay, a bias-controlled multiplex PCR. On the study's bioinformatics: The number of nucleated cells in each sample was estimated from the amplification of reference gene primers within the assay. To quantify the absolute abundance of each unique TCRbeta CDR3 rearrangement, sequence reads were collapsed and filtered. For each sample, productive Simpson clonality was calculated by taking the square root of Simpson's diversity index across productive rearrangements. Entries here come from immuneACCESS through TCRdb and include only in-frame sequences with V and J called. Some clones fail to appear in such tables; in the studies checked, an unresolved V gene covers under half of the shortfall, and the cause of the remainder is unknown. V, J and clone size were drawn from that table, and D and trimming were deduced from the DNA. This sample has 250,000 or so clones in its table, and 86% of those were observed once. The biggest ten clones account for about 8.8% of the sample.

Measured from the cysteine to the phenylalanine, the CDR3 is 15 residues long. Here the CDR3 DNA is all that survives: 45 bases in frame from base 1. From the germline V gene, CDR1 is MNHEY and CDR2 is SVGAGI. Between the V and J ends, shortened by 3 bases and 9 bases respectively, the junction contains 19 bases. The rearranged chain carries TRBV6-5 and TRBJ2-3, and TRBD2 may be the D gene, going by 7 matching bases. The sequence came from a man in his forties with active or convalescent COVID-19. Sequences were obtained from peripheral blood. CDR3 sequence: CASSYWRGRWETQYF. The bases read TGTGCCAGCAGTTATTGGCGGGGGCGCTGGGAGACGCAGTATTTT.